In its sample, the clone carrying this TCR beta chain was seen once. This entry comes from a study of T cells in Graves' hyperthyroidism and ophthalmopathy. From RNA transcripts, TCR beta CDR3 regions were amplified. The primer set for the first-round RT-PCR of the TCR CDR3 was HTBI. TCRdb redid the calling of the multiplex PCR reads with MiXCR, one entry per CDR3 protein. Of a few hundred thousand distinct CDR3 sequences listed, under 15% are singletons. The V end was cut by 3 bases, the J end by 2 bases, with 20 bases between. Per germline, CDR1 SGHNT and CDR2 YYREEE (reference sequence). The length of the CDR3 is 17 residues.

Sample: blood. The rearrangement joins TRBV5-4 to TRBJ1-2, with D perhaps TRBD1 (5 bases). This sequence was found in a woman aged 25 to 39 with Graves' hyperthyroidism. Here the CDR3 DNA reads TGTGCCAGCAGCTCTACGGTCCTAAGCCGGGGGAACTATGGCTACACCTTC. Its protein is CASSSTVLSRGNYGYTF.